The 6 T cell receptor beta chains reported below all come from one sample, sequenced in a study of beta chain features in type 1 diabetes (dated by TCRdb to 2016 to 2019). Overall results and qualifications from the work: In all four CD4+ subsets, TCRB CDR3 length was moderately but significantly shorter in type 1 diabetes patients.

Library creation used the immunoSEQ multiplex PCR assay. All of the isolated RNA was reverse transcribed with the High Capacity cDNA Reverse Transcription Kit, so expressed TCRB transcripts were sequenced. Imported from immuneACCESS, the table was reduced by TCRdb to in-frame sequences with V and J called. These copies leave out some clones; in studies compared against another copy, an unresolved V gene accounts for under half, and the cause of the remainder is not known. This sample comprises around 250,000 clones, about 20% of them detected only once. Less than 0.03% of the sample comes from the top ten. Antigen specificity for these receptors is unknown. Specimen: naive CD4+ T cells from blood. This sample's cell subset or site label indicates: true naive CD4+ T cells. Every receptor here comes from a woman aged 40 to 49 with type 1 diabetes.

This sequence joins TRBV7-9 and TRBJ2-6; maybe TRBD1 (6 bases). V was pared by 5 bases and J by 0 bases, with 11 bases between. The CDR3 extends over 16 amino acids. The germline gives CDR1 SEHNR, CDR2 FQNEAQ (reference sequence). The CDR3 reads CASSAQGTSGANVLTF. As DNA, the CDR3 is TGTGCCAGCAGCGCTCAGGGGACCTCTGGGGCCAACGTCCTGACTTTC.

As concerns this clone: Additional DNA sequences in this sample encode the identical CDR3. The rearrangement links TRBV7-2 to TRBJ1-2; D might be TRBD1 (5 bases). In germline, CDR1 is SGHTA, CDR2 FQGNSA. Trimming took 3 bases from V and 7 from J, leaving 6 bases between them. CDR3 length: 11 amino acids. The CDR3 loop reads CASSLGGGYTF. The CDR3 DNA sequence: TGTGCCAGCAGCTTGGGGGGTGGCTACACCTTC.

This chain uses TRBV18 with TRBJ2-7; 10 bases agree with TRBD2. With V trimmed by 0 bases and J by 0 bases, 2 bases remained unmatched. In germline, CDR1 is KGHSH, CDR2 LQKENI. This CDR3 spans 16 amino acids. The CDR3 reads CASSPPLAGISYEQYF. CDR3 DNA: TGTGCCAGCTCACCACCACTAGCGGGGATCTCCTACGAGCAGTACTTC.

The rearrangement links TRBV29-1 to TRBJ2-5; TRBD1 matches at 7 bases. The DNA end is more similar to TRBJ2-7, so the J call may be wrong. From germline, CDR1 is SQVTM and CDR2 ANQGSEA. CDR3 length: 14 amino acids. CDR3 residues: CSVEWDSLDYEQYF. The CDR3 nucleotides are TGCAGCGTTGAATGGGACAGCCTAGACTACGAGCAGTACTTC.

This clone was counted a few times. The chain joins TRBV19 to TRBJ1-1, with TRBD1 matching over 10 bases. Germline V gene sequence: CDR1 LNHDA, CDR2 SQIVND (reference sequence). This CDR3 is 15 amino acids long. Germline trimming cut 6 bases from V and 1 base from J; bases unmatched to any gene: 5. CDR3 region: CASSPTGGPNTEAFF. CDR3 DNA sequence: TGTGCCAGTAGCCCGACAGGGGGCCCGAACACTGAAGCTTTCTTT.

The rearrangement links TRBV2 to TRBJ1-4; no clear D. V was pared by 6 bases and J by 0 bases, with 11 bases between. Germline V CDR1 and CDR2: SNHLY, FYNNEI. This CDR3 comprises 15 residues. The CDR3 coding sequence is TGTGCCAGCAGCGATGAGGGTGCAACTAATGAAAAACTGTTTTTT. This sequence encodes CASSDEGATNEKLFF.